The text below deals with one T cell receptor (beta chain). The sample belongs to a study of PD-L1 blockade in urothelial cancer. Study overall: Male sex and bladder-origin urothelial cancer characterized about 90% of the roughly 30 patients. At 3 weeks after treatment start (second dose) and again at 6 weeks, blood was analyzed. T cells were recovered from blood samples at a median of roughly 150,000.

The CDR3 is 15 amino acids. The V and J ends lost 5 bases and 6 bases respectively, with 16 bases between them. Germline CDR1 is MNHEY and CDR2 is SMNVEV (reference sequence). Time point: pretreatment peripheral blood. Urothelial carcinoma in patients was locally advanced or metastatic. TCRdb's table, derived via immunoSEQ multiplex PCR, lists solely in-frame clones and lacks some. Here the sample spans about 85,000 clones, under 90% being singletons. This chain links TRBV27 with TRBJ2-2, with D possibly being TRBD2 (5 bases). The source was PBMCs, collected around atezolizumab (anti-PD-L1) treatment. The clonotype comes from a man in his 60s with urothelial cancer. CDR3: CASSRGPKAAGELFF. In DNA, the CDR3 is TGTGCCAGCAGTCGCGGGCCGAAAGCCGCCGGGGAGCTGTTTTTT.